This T cell receptor (beta chain) was sequenced in a study of T cells in Graves' hyperthyroidism and ophthalmopathy. Trimming left V 1 base short and J 3 bases short, with 13 bases between. The CDR3 has 16 amino acids. Roughly 9.1 ml of fresh peripheral blood supplied the PBMCs. RNA transcripts yielded amplified TCR beta CDR3 regions. In the first-round RT-PCR of the TCR CDR3, the HTBI primer set was used. TCRdb reprocessed the multiplex PCR reads via MiXCR and lists one record per CDR3 protein. Found here are 200,000 to 250,000 distinct CDR3 sequences, 15% to 20% of them singletons; the top ten hold around 43%. This clonotype has a count of ten or more.

The rearrangement uses TRBV12-3 or TRBV12-4 and TRBJ1-5; weak D call: TRBD1 (6 bases). Sequences were obtained from blood. This TCR derives from a man aged 35-49 years with Graves' hyperthyroidism. The CDR3 bases are TGTGCCAGCAGTTTAGTTGGCAGGGGCCTCAATCAGCCCCAGCATTTT. It encodes CASSLVGRGLNQPQHF.